The 11 T cell receptor beta chains below all came from one sample that was sequenced in a study of PD-L1 blockade in urothelial cancer. Measured with immunoSEQ multiplex PCR; TCRdb has only the in-frame clones, and not every one. Found here are 85,000 to 100,000 clones, roughly 90% of them singletons; the top ten hold 7.5% to 10%. Sequencing used PBMCs, obtained around atezolizumab (anti-PD-L1) treatment. The receptors were gathered from a man aged 55 to 69 with urothelial cancer.

The chain combines TRBV7-2 with TRBJ2-3; TRBD2 matches 11 bases. CDR1 and CDR2 (germline): SGHTA, FQGNSA. V shed 3 bases, J shed 2 bases, and the junction held 7 bases outside the gene matches. The CDR3 runs to 17 residues. Written as DNA, the CDR3 is TGTGCCAGCAGCTTTGTAGGGACTAGCGGTACCACAGATACGCAGTATTTT. Its translation: CASSFVGTSGTTDTQYF. Looking up the rest from reference TRBV7-2 and TRBJ2-3 gives the full variable domain: GAGVSQSPSNKVTEKGKDVELRCDPISGHTALYWYRQSLGQGLEFLIYFQGNSAPDKSGLPSDRFSAERTGGSVSTLTIQRTQQEDSAVYLCASSFVGTSGTTDTQYFGPGTRLTVL.

The sample holds one count of this clone. The chain recombines TRBV9 with TRBJ1-2, with 9 bases that match TRBD1. The CDR3 runs to 15 residues. Per the germline V gene, CDR1 is SGDLS and CDR2 is YYNGEE. The junction had 7 bases not matched to a gene; V was cut back by 3 bases and J by 4 bases. CDR3 amino acids: CASSATGQGTYGYTF. CDR3 in DNA: TGTGCCAGCAGCGCCACGGGACAGGGAACCTATGGCTACACCTTC.

The CDR3 is CASSVAGGGYNEQFF. The CDR3 DNA follows: TGTGCCAGCAGCGTAGCGGGGGGAGGCTACAATGAGCAGTTCTTC. The V call is TRBV9, the J call TRBJ2-1, with TRBD2 matching over 7 bases. J lost 3 bases, V lost 0 bases, and 3 bases had no gene match. Germline CDR1 SGDLS, CDR2 YYNGEE. This CDR3 region has 15 residues.

The V and J genes are TRBV6-1 and TRBJ1-5; TRBD1 matches 7 bases. The V and J ends lost 6 bases and 0 bases, in that order; junction bases with no gene match: 5. The CDR3 loop spans 15 amino acids. In germline, CDR1 is MNHNS, CDR2 SASEGT. The CDR3, as DNA: TGTGCCAGCAGACCCGGGACAGATAGCAATCAGCCCCAGCATTTT. It yields the protein CASRPGTDSNQPQHF.

This chain links TRBV27 with TRBJ1-6; possible D gene TRBD1, 5 bases. This CDR3 has 16 amino acids. Germline lookup yields CDR1 MNHEY and CDR2 SMNVEV (reference sequence). Between the trimmed V and J ends, which lost 3 bases and 7 bases, there was a span of 16 bases. The CDR3 loop reads CASSLLVRAGNSPLHF. The CDR3, as DNA: TGTGCCAGCAGTTTGTTGGTCAGGGCTGGCAATTCACCCCTCCACTTT.

The rearrangement links TRBV27 to TRBJ2-7, with 7 positions matching TRBD1. CDR3 length: 14 amino acids. Germline assignment: CDR1 MNHEY and CDR2 SMNVEV (reference sequence). The junction had 5 bases not matched to a gene; V was cut back by 4 bases and J by 2 bases. CDR3 in amino acids: CASSSGTVAYEQYF. The CDR3 coding sequence is TGTGCCAGCAGTTCCGGGACAGTCGCCTACGAGCAGTACTTC.

V and J are TRBV14 and TRBJ2-7; 7 positions match TRBD2. This CDR3 comprises 18 residues. With V trimmed by 1 base and J by 3 bases, 15 bases remained unmatched. Germline values: CDR1 SGHDN, CDR2 FVKESK. The DNA for the CDR3 is TGTGCCAGCAGCCAAGTAACGGACGGGAGGCAGCCCCTCTACGAGCAGTACTTC. Protein sequence: CASSQVTDGRQPLYEQYF.

The chain employs TRBV2 and TRBJ2-7; the D gene is possibly TRBD1 (5 bases). This CDR3 is built from 13 residues. Trimming removed 4 bases from V and 1 base from J, with 8 bases in between. Germline V CDR1 and CDR2: SNHLY, FYNNEI. In nucleotides, the CDR3 is TGTGCCAGCAGTGTAAGGACATCCTACGAGCAGTACTTC. Translating gives CASSVRTSYEQYF.

This chain connects TRBV28 to TRBJ1-4; 7 nucleotides match TRBD1. The CDR3 is made up of 14 amino acids. V gave up 5 bases and J gave up 6 bases; unmatched junction bases: 6. Germline CDR1 reads MDHEN; CDR2 reads SYDVKM. The CDR3 sequence is CASSTGVLDEKLFF. The CDR3 region has the DNA TGTGCCAGCAGTACAGGGGTTCTAGATGAAAAACTGTTTTTT.

The chain employs TRBV9 and TRBJ1-1; TRBD1 agrees at 7 bases. CDR1 SGDLS and CDR2 YYNGEE come from the germline V gene. V was pared by 0 bases and J by 3 bases, with 5 bases of the junction left unmatched. The CDR3 contains 15 residues. The CDR3 protein is CASSVEARGDTEAFF. The CDR3 nucleotides are TGTGCCAGCAGCGTAGAGGCCAGGGGGGACACTGAAGCTTTCTTT.

V and J are TRBV7-2 and TRBJ2-7; 7 positions agree with TRBD1. This CDR3 spans 14 amino acids. Losses at the gene ends were 2 bases for V and 7 bases for J; bases not matched to a gene: 8. Germline loops: CDR1 SGHTA, CDR2 FQGNSA. CDR3 loop: CASSLYGTATEQYF. CDR3 nucleotide sequence: TGTGCCAGCAGCTTATACGGGACAGCGACAGAGCAGTACTTC.